Below are 4 T cell receptor beta chains sequenced from a single sample in a study of long-term antiretroviral therapy in people with HIV. At the survey level, the v3.0 immunoSEQ assay was run. The method was immunoSEQ multiplex PCR; TCRdb's version includes in-frame clones alone and lacks a portion of them. Among about 20,000 clones, 80% to 95% were seen once, and the ten largest hold around 7.7%. This sample comprised unsorted PBMCs, obtained 4.4 years after starting antiretroviral therapy. Receptor source: a woman aged 50 to 65 with HIV.

The chain joins TRBV5-4 to TRBJ2-7; D perhaps matches TRBD1 (6 bases). The CDR3 length is 14 residues. CDR1 and CDR2 from the germline V gene are SGHNT and YYREEE (reference sequence). V was clipped by 3 bases and J by 2 bases, with 12 bases between them. CDR3 DNA sequence: TGTGCCAGCAGCTCTACAGGGTCTCCCTACGAGCAGTACTTC. Translating it yields CASSSTGSPYEQYF.

This chain uses TRBV30 with TRBJ1-2, with a tentative D call TRBD1 (5 bases). Per germline, CDR1 GTSNPN and CDR2 SVGIG (reference sequence). The CDR3 is 14 residues long. The V end lost 3 bases, the J end lost 8 bases, and 19 bases lay between the germline ends. The CDR3 bases are TGTGCCTGGAGCAATCCGCCCGGGACGCAGGGCTACACCTTC. Its translation is CAWSNPPGTQGYTF.

The chain uses TRBV5-1 and TRBJ2-3; TRBD2 aligns across 9 bases. The CDR3 consists of 16 residues. V shed 0 bases and J 5 bases; nucleotides not matched to a gene: 7. The germline V gene has CDR1 SGHRS and CDR2 YFSETQ. CDR3 DNA sequence: TGCGCCAGCAGCTTGGGTCTCGAGCGGGGGGTAGATACGCAGTATTTT. Protein sequence: CASSLGLERGVDTQYF.

The V and J genes are TRBV7-3 and TRBJ1-1; 9 bases agree with TRBD1. CDR1 SGHTA and CDR2 FQGTGA come from the germline V gene. This CDR3 spans 15 amino acids. V gave up 5 bases and J gave up 3 bases; unmatched junction bases: 7. CDR3 bases: TGTGCCAGCAGCCCTGGACAGGGGACGTACACTGAAGCTTTCTTT. Protein: CASSPGQGTYTEAFF.